This T cell receptor beta chain was observed in a study of T cells in Graves' hyperthyroidism and ophthalmopathy. Points from the study as a whole: Most thyroid clonotypes expanded above 0.001 were also detected in blood.

Amplified TCR beta CDR3 regions came from RNA transcripts. In the first-round RT-PCR of the TCR CDR3, the HTBI primer set was used. TCRdb reprocessed the multiplex PCR reads with MiXCR, giving one entry per CDR3 protein. Of 300,000 to 400,000 distinct CDR3 sequences in the sample, 18% were seen once. J was trimmed by 0 bases and V by 6 bases; bases with no gene match: 0. The CDR3 is made up of 15 amino acids. Germline values: CDR1 MNHNS, CDR2 SASEGT. Used for diagnoses were clinical symptoms, serum thyroxine and TRAb, thyroid ultrasound and orbital computed tomography. Using less than 12 ml of fresh peripheral blood, PBMCs were prepared. There are many counts of this clonotype. What it recognizes is unknown.

Sequencing input: blood. This receptor was identified in a woman in her forties or fifties with Graves' hyperthyroidism. V gene TRBV6-1 combines with J gene TRBJ2-1, with TRBD2 identical over 12 bases. This CDR3 reads CASRGLAGSYNEQFF. The CDR3 DNA reads as TGTGCCAGCAGGGGACTAGCGGGCTCCTACAATGAGCAGTTCTTC.